These 10 T cell receptor beta chains were sequenced from one sample in a study of T cell changes during pregnancy in multiple sclerosis. TCRdb keeps only in-frame clones here, not all; method: immunoSEQ multiplex PCR. The sample carries some 40,000 clones, approximately 92% recorded once. The source material was peripheral blood. The source of these receptors is a female donor with multiple sclerosis, enrolled in a pregnancy study.

This chain links TRBV10-3 with TRBJ1-3; D is unresolved. V gave up 7 bases and J gave up 4 bases, with 14 bases separating them. The CDR3 runs 14 residues. Germline V lookup: CDR1 ENHRY, CDR2 SYGVKD. DNA of the CDR3: TGTGCCATCACACCGGAGAGTTTGGGAAACACCATATATTTT. Protein sequence: CAITPESLGNTIYF.

V usage is TRBV20-1 and J usage is TRBJ2-3, with D unresolved. The CDR3 runs 10 residues. With 0 bases removed from V and 10 bases from J, the gap between germline ends came to 5 bases. CDR1 is DFQATT, CDR2 SNEGSKA, per germline (reference sequence). The CDR3 sequence: CSAREWPQYF. The CDR3 bases are TGCAGTGCTAGAGAGTGGCCGCAGTATTTT.

V and J are TRBV28 and TRBJ2-5, with 10 bases that match TRBD2. The V segment lost 5 bases and the J segment 2 bases; nucleotides outside the gene matches: 11. Germline assignment: CDR1 MDHEN and CDR2 SYDVKM. CDR3 length: 17 amino acids. The CDR3 region has the DNA TGTGCCAGCAGTCACCAACTAGCGGGACAAATTCAAGAGACCCAGTACTTC. Its protein is CASSHQLAGQIQETQYF.

The J gene is TRBJ1-1, the V gene TRBV18; D is perhaps TRBD1 (5 bases). Between the trimmed V and J ends, which lost 5 bases and 0 bases, there was a span of 7 bases. The CDR3 consists of 13 residues. Germline V gives CDR1 KGHSH, CDR2 LQKENI. The CDR3 reads CASSRGVNTEAFF. The CDR3 DNA reads as TGTGCCAGCTCAAGAGGGGTGAACACTGAAGCTTTCTTT.

The gene calls are TRBV28 and TRBJ2-7, with 8 bases that match TRBD2. The CDR3 has 14 amino acids. V shed 11 bases, J shed 6 bases, and the junction held 15 bases outside the gene matches. Germline CDR1 is MDHEN and CDR2 is SYDVKM. CDR3 nucleotide sequence: TGTGCCGGGGGGTCGGTAGCGGGAATCGGCGAGCAGTACTTC. Residues: CAGGSVAGIGEQYF.

J is TRBJ1-5 and V is TRBV5-6, with a tentative D call TRBD1 (6 bases). CDR3 size: 15 residues. The germline V and J ends were trimmed by 2 bases and 3 bases, with 12 bases remaining between them. Germline CDR1 SGHDT, CDR2 YYEEEE. Here the CDR3 DNA reads TGTGCCAGCAGCTTAAGAAACAGGGACAATCAGCCCCAGCATTTT. As protein: CASSLRNRDNQPQHF.

This sequence joins TRBV19 and TRBJ1-2, with D unresolved. Germline CDR1 is LNHDA and CDR2 is SQIVND (reference sequence). V was trimmed by 2 bases and J by 5 bases, leaving 27 bases between them. The CDR3 is made up of 19 amino acids. For the CDR3, the DNA is TGTGCCAGTAGTATATTACCCGTCCTAACGTCGGCCCCGGGTTATGGCTACACCTTC. The encoded protein is CASSILPVLTSAPGYGYTF. Using reference TRBV19 and TRBJ1-2 for the parts outside the CDR3, the full variable domain is DGGITQSPKYLFRKEGQNVTLSCEQNLNHDAMYWYRQDPGQGLRLIYYSQIVNDFQKGDIAEGYSVSREKKESFPLTVTSAQKNPTAFYLCASSILPVLTSAPGYGYTFGSGTRLTVV.

The rearrangement uses TRBV27 and TRBJ1-1; D unclear. The CDR3 is made up of 18 amino acids. V was cut by 5 bases and J by 4 bases, with 26 bases left in between. Germline V CDR1 and CDR2: MNHEY, SMNVEV (reference sequence). CDR3 region: CASSLLPGLGKSSTEAFF. The CDR3 DNA reads TGTGCCAGCAGTCTCCTCCCGGGCCTCGGAAAAAGTAGCACTGAAGCTTTCTTT.

The chain combines TRBV10-3 with TRBJ1-1; tentatively, D is TRBD1 (5 bases). The V end lost 2 bases, the J end lost 2 bases, and 15 bases lay between the germline ends. The CDR3 contains 16 residues. The V gene's germline CDR1 is ENHRY and CDR2 SYGVKD. The CDR3 loop reads CAISEERGRKNTEAFF. The CDR3 DNA follows: TGTGCCATCAGTGAGGAGAGGGGCAGAAAAAACACTGAAGCTTTCTTT.

This clone ranks as large (0.1 to 1%). The chain carries TRBV5-5 and TRBJ1-2; D is perhaps TRBD1 (5 bases). The CDR3 consists of 13 residues. The germline V gene has CDR1 SGHKS and CDR2 YYEKEE (reference sequence). Trimming stripped 2 bases from V and 4 bases from J, with 9 bases between. The DNA for the CDR3 is TGTGCCAGCAGCTTAAGGGGACCCTATGGCTACACCTTC. The encoded protein is CASSLRGPYGYTF.